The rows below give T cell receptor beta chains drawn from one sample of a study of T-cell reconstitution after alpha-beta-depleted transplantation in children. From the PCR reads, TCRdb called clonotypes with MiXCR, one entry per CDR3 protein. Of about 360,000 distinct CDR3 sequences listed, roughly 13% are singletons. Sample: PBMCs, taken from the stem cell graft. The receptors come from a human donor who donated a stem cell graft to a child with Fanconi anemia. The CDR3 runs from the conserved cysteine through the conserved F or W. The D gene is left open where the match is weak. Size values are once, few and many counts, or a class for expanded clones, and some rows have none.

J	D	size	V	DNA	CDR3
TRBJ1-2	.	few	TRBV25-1	TGTGCCAGCACCCCGAACGAAGTTATTGGCTACACCTTC	CASTPNEVIGYTF
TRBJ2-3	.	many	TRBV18	TGTGCCAGCTCACCGTCGAGAGAAGATACGCAGTATTTT	CASSPSREDTQYF
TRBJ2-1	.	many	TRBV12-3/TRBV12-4	TGTGCCAGCAGCTCCTACAATGAGCAGTTCTTC	CASSSYNEQFF
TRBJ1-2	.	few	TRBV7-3	TGTGCCAGCAGCTTGAGAGGCAGGGAAGGCTACACCTTC	CASSLRGREGYTF
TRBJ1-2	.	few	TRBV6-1	TGTGCCAGCTCTGTGGCGGGCGCGGCCGGCTACACCTTC	CASSVAGAAGYTF
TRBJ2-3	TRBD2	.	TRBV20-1	TGCAGTGCCGACCCCACTAGCGGGGGAGGAACCACAGATACGCAGTATTTT	CSADPTSGGGTTDTQYF
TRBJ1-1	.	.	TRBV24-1	TGTGCCACCAGTGATTCGGACAGCCTGAACACTGAAGCTTTCTTT	CATSDSDSLNTEAFF
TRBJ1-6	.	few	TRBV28	TGTGCCAGCAGTTTAGTAGGGAATAATTCACCCCTCCACTTT	CASSLVGNNSPLHF
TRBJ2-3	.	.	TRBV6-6	TGTGCCAGCCGGGGCCCAGATACGCAGTATTTT	CASRGPDTQYF
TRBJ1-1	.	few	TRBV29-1	TGCAGCGGTGGGCCCCGGAACACTGAAGCTTTCTTT	CSGGPRNTEAFF
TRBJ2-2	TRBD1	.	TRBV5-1	TGCGCCAGCAGCGTTGACAGGGGGCGAGAGTTCGGGGAGCTGTTTTTT	CASSVDRGREFGELFF
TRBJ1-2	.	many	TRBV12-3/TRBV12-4	TGTGCCAGCAGTCCCAACCACAGGGACAATTATGGCTACACCTTC	CASSPNHRDNYGYTF
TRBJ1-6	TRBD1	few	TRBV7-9	TGTGCCAGCAGCCGGGACAGGGGCGTCTCACCCCTCCACTTT	CASSRDRGVSPLHF
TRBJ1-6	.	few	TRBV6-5	TGTGCCAGCAGTTACTCGTCGGGACGGAACCTCTATAATTCACCCCTCCACTTT	CASSYSSGRNLYNSPLHF
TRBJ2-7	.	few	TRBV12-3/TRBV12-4	TGTGCCAGCAGGAAAACAGGGATTTACGAGCAGTACTTC	CASRKTGIYEQYF
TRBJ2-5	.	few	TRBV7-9	TGTGCCAGCAGCCCCCTGGGGAGGGGGAACCAAGAGACCCAGTACTTC	CASSPLGRGNQETQYF
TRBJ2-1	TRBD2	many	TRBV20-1	TGCAGTGCTAGAGCTGGGACACTGGGACTAGCGGAGAGCTCCTACAATGAGCAGTTCTTC	CSARAGTLGLAESSYNEQFF
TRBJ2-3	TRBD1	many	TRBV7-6	TGTGCCAGCAGCTTAACCGGGACAGGGAGTTTTCCAGATACGCAGTATTTT	CASSLTGTGSFPDTQYF
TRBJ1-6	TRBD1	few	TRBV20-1	TGCAGTGCTGAGGGGACAGGGGGCGTTTCACCCCTCCACTTT	CSAEGTGGVSPLHF
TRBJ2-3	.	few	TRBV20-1	TGCAGTGCTAGAGGGGGTCAACGCGGGAGCACAGATACGCAGTATTTT	CSARGGQRGSTDTQYF
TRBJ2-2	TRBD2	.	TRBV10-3	TGTGCCATCAGGGAAGCGGGGGCCCCAGCCGGGGAGCTGTTTTTT	CAIREAGAPAGELFF
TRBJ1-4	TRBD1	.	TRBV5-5	TGTGCCAGCAGCATACTTCAGGACAGGGATGGCGAAGGAAAACTGTTTTTT	CASSILQDRDGEGKLFF
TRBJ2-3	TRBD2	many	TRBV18	TGTGCCAGCTCACCACCCGCGGGGGGGCAGGCAGATACGCAGTATTTT	CASSPPAGGQADTQYF
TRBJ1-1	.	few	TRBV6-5	TGTGCCAGCAGTTACCAGGGCCCCCAAGGGAACACTGAAGCTTTCTTT	CASSYQGPQGNTEAFF
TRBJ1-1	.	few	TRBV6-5	TGTGCCAGCACTTACTCCGGGACACATGAAGCTTTCTTT	CASTYSGTHEAFF
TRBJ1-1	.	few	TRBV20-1	TGCAGTGCTAGGGACCGCTTGGGGGGCACTGAAGCTTTCTTT	CSARDRLGGTEAFF
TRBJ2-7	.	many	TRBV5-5	TGTGCCAGCAGCCTAAGGGGGGAGGGCGTCTACGAGCAGTACTTC	CASSLRGEGVYEQYF
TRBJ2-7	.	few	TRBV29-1	TGCAGCGTTTTTACATCCTACGAGCAGTACTTC	CSVFTSYEQYF
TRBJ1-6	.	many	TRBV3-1	TGTGCCAGCAGCCAATCGAATAAAAATTCACCCCTCCACTTT	CASSQSNKNSPLHF
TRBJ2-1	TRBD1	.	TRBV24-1	TGTGGCACCAGTGGCGGGACAGGGGGAGGTCAGAATGAGCAGTTCTTC	CGTSGGTGGGQNEQFF
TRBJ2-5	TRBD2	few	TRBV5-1	TGCGCCAGCAGTAAAGCGGTGCGGGGGAGGCAAGAGACCCAGTACTTC	CASSKAVRGRQETQYF
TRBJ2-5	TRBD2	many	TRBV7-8	TGTGCCAGCAGCTTACAACTAGCGGGGGGGCTCGAGACCCAGTACTTC	CASSLQLAGGLETQYF
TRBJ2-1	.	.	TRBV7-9	TGTGCCAGCAGCTTATGGCAGGGTACGCACAATGAGCAGTTCTTC	CASSLWQGTHNEQFF
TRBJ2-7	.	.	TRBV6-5	TGTGCCAGCAGTTACGAAGGGCTCTGGGGTGAGCAGTACTTC	CASSYEGLWGEQYF
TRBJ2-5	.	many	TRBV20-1	TGCAGTGCTCTAGGGTCCACAGAGACCCAGTACTTC	CSALGSTETQYF
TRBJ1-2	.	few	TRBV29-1	TGCAGCGTTGAACATACGGGGGATGGCTACACCTTC	CSVEHTGDGYTF
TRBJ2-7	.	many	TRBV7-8	TGTGCCAGCAGCTTAATTCCCAAGGTTAACGAGCAGTACTTC	CASSLIPKVNEQYF
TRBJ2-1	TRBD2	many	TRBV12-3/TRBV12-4	TGTGCCAGCAGTCGGGGGGATGAGCAGTTCTTC	CASSRGDEQFF
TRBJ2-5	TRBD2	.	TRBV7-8	TGTGCCAGCAGCTCGACCAGCGGGGGACGAGAGACCCAGTACTTC	CASSSTSGGRETQYF
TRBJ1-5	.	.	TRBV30	TGTGCCTGGAGTGTACTGGATAAGAATCAGCCCCAGCATTTT	CAWSVLDKNQPQHF
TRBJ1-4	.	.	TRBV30	TGTGCCTGGTGGGGCTTCGGTGAAAAACTGTTTTTT	CAWWGFGEKLFF
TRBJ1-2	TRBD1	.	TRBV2	TGTGCCAGCAGGTTACAGGGGGCCACTTATGGCTACACCTTC	CASRLQGATYGYTF
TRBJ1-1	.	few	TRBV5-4	TGTGCCAGCAGCTTGCAGGTTTTAACCGTTATGAACACTGAAGCTTTCTTT	CASSLQVLTVMNTEAFF
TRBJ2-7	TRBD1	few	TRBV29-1	TGCAGCGTATCCCCGACAGGGGAAGCTTACGAGCAGTACTTC	CSVSPTGEAYEQYF
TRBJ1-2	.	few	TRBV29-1	TGCAGCGTTGGATCAGCAGATGGCTACACCTTC	CSVGSADGYTF
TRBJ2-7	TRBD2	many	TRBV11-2	TGTGCCAGCAGCTTTAGCGGGGCCTACGAGCAGTACTTC	CASSFSGAYEQYF
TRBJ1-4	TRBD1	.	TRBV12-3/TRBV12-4	TGTTCCAGCAGCAAGCAGGGGGCCGTTAATGAAAAACTGTTTTTT	CSSSKQGAVNEKLFF
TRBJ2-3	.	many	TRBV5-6	TGTGCCAGCAGCTTCGGGTTGACGGATACGCAGTATTTT	CASSFGLTDTQYF